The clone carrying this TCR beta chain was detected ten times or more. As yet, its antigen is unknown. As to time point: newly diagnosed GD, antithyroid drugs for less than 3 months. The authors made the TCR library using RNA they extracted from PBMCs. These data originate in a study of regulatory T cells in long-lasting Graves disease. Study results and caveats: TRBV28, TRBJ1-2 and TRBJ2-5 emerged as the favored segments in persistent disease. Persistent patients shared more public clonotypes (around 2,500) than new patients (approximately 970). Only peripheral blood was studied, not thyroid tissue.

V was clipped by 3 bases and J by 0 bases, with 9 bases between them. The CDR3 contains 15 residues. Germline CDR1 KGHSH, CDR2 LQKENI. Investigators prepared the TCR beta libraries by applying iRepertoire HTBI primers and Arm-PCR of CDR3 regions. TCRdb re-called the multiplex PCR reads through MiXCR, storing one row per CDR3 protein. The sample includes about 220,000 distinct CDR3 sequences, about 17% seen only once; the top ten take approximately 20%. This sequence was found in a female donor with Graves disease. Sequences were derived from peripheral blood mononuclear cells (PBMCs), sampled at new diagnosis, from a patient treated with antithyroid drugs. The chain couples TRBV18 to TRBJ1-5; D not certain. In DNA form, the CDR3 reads TGTGCCAGCTCACCGACTGATGATAGCAATCAGCCCCAGCATTTT. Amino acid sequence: CASSPTDDSNQPQHF.